Detailed here is one TCR beta chain. This clonotype was picked up many times. Its antigen remains unidentified. The record has no base qualities; no much larger clone is one base away. Profiling of TCR beta VDJ combinations and CDR3 sequences used genomic DNA as the template. TCR repertoire sequencing was run on an Illumina HiSeq 2000. The study's own analysis went as follows. Repertoire assessment relied on Simpson's diversity index, CDR3 size and DJ length profiles, and TRBV/TRBJ rearrangement plots. The immunodominant clone was defined as the most abundant DNA sequence in deep sequencing data. CDR3 amino acid sequences were screened for sharing across subjects and compared with published repertoires and the VDJdb database. The public reads were quality trimmed at Q25 with fastp and then assembled into clones with MiXCR by TCRdb, keeping productive beta chains. Rows are unified per CDR3 protein, each entry keeping the most common DNA and genes. For this entry, the V and J calls and clone size follow TCRdb and not the study's own pipeline. This sample lists about half a million distinct CDR3 sequences; around 30% were detected once. Around 0.82% of the sample is held by the ten biggest clonotypes.

The data are from a study of CD8+CD57+ T cells in acquired aplastic anemia (dated by TCRdb to the late 2010s). Turning to the overall study: DNA extracted from sorted CD4+ and CD8+ cells had a mean of about 3.2 ug, with a range of roughly 0.19 to 27.4 ug. A CD8+CD57+ expansion meant a frequency higher than the mean frequency seen in healthy subjects.

Broad study findings and their caveats: Patients and healthy controls showed no significant difference in CD8+ Simpson's diversity (P=0.060). Although roughly 29 CD8+ CDR3 sequences were shared by patients and controls, these sequences appeared highly expressed in patients and within the immunodominant clones of patients.

Relative to germline, V is 5 bases shorter and J is 13 bases shorter, with 18 bases between their ends. CDR1 is given as LNHDA and CDR2 as SQIVND, both from the germline V gene (reference sequence). The CDR3 starts with the cysteine, ends with the phenylalanine, and has 14 residues. Kept here is only the CDR3 DNA, which spans 42 bases and is read in frame from base 1. Expansion of CD8+CD57+ cells had been shown by flow cytometry in the patients chosen for sequencing. All patients had severe acquired aplastic anemia diagnosed by International Study of Aplastic Anemia and Agranulocytosis and Camitta criteria. No patient had received any therapy when blood was sampled. TCR repertoires of sorted CD4+ and CD8+ blood T cells from severe aplastic anemia patients and healthy subjects were deep-sequenced in the study. In the USA, patient enrollment took place under clinicaltrials.gov protocols 00001620, 01623167, 00001397, 00071045, 00081523 and 00961064. Ficoll-Paque density gradient centrifugation was used to isolate peripheral blood mononuclear cells. Before DNA extraction, CD4+ and CD8+ T cells were sorted with FACS or magnetic beads.

What was sequenced was sorted CD4+, CD8+, or CD8+CD57+ T cells (not recorded which) from PBMCs. The sequence links TRBV19 to TRBJ1-6, and possibly TRBD1, on 6 matching bases. The clonotype was recovered from a human donor with aplastic anemia. In nucleotides, the sequence is TGTGCCAGTAGTCCGACCTCTAGGGGGGAGCCCCTCCACTTT. Its protein reads: CASSPTSRGEPLHF.